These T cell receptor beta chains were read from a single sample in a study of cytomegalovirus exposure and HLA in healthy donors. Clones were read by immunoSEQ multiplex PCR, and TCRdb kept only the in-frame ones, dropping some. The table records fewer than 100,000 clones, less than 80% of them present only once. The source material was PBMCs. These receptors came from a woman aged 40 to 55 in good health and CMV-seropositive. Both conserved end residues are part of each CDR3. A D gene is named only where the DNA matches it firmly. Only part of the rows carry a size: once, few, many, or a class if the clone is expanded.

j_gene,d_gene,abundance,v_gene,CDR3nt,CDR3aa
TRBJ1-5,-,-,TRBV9,TGTGCCAGCAGCGTAGGTACAAATAGCAATCAGCCCCAGCATTTT,CASSVGTNSNQPQHF
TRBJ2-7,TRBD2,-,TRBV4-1,TGCGCCAGCAGCCAACTGACTAGCGGACGGGGTGGGGAGCAGTACTTC,CASSQLTSGRGGEQYF
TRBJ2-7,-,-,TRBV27,TGTGCCAGCAGTTTAGGGCAGGTCCACGAGCAGTACTTC,CASSLGQVHEQYF
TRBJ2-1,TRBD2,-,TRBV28,TGTGCCAGCAGTTTTCTCCGGGAGGATGAGCAGTTCTTC,CASSFLREDEQFF
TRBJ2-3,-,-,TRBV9,TGTGCCAGCAGCGTATATAGCAGCGGGAGCACAGATACGCAGTATTTT,CASSVYSSGSTDTQYF
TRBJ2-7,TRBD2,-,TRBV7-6,TGTGCCAGCAGCCCAAGACTAGCGGGAGGGGGAGCCTACGAGCAGTACTTC,CASSPRLAGGGAYEQYF
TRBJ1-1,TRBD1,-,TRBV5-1,TGCGCCAGCAGCGGGGACAGTCTGGGGACTGAAGCTTTCTTT,CASSGDSLGTEAFF
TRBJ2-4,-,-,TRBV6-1,TGTGCCAGCAGTGAATTGGGGGAGGCAGCCAAAAACATTCAGTACTTC,CASSELGEAAKNIQYF
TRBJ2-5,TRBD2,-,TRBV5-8,TGTGCCAGCAGCTCGTGGACTAGCGGGAGTAGAGAGACCCAGTACTTC,CASSSWTSGSRETQYF
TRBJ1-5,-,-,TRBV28,TGTGCCACCGGGGAGGGAATCAATCAGCCCCAGCATTTT,CATGEGINQPQHF
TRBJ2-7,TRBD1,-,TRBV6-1,TGTGCCAGCAGTCGGACCGGGACAGGGATCTACGAGCAGTACTTC,CASSRTGTGIYEQYF
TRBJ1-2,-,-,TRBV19,TGTGCCAGTAGACTTATCGGAGGGGTGGGCTACACCTTC,CASRLIGGVGYTF
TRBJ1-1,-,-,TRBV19,TGTGCCAGTAGTATAGTGGCGGGGTTCGAGACTGAAGCTTTCTTT,CASSIVAGFETEAFF
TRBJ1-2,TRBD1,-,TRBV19,TGTGCCAGTAGTCGGGACAGGAATTATGGCTACACCTTC,CASSRDRNYGYTF
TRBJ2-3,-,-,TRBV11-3,TGTGCCAGCAGCTTAGAGCGGGGTACGCAGTATTTT,CASSLERGTQYF
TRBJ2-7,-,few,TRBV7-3,TGTGCCAGCAGCTTAGGGGCTAGCGCTACCTACGAGCAGTACTTC,CASSLGASATYEQYF